The clone carrying this T cell receptor (beta chain) was detected a few times. Its antigen is undetermined. This sample stems from a study of vaccination effects on CD4 cells after COVID-19. Sequencing used immunoSEQ multiplex PCR; TCRdb keeps in-frame clones, though not all of them. The data show 40,000 or so clones, 60% to 75% seen once. Under the ViraFEST assay, PBMC were stimulated with viral peptide pools so that antigen-specific CD4+ T cells expanded. Sequencing was performed afterwards. Culturing for about 10 days preceded CD4+ T cell isolation. Convalescent patients had PCR-confirmed SARS-CoV-2 infection between March and December 2020. About 2.2 million PBMC per well were cultured with 7.5 to 10 IU/ml IL-2 and 7.5 to 10 ug/ml peptides. IL-2 medium supplanted half the medium on days 3 and 7. Germline V gives CDR1 LNHNV, CDR2 YYDKDF (reference sequence). This CDR3 has 12 residues. The V end lost 4 bases, the J end lost 6 bases, and 7 bases lay between the germline ends.

General study results and limits: Whether induced by infection or by vaccine, clones showed marked clonal contraction late after vaccination. Post-vaccine spike-reactive clones in convalescents were mainly new vaccine-induced clones.

The sample here was CD4+ T cells from PBMCs cultured with a peptide pool, taken before COVID-19 vaccination. The source of this sequence is a human donor who had a prior SARS-CoV-2 infection. The chain combines TRBV15 with TRBJ1-5, with no clear D. The DNA of the CDR3 is TGTGCCACCAGCAAGGGTATTCAGCCCCAGCATTTT. As protein: CATSKGIQPQHF. The full variable domain, completed using reference TRBV15 and TRBJ1-5, is DAMVIQNPRYQVTQFGKPVTLSCSQTLNHNVMYWYQQKSSQAPKLLFHYYDKDFNNEADTPDNFQSRRPNTSFCFLDIRSPGLGDTAMYLCATSKGIQPQHFGDGTRLSIL.